This entry features one T cell receptor beta chain sequence. These data originate in a study of blood T cell repertoires in COVID-19. Profiling relied on immunoSEQ multiplex PCR, and the TCRdb table lists in-frame clones only, not all of them. The sample lists around 180,000 clones, around 81% seen once, with approximately 12% in the top ten. V was pared by 2 bases and J by 3 bases, with 8 bases between. The CDR3 length is 13 residues. Germline loops: CDR1 MDHEN, CDR2 SYDVKM. The sequence derives from a woman of 80 years or more with COVID-19, enrolled during active disease. The sample taken for sequencing was peripheral blood. V gene TRBV28 combines with J gene TRBJ2-7, with a possible D match to TRBD1 (5 bases). Here the CDR3 reads CASSLPDSYEQYF. The CDR3 DNA is TGTGCCAGCAGTTTACCTGACAGCTACGAGCAGTACTTC.